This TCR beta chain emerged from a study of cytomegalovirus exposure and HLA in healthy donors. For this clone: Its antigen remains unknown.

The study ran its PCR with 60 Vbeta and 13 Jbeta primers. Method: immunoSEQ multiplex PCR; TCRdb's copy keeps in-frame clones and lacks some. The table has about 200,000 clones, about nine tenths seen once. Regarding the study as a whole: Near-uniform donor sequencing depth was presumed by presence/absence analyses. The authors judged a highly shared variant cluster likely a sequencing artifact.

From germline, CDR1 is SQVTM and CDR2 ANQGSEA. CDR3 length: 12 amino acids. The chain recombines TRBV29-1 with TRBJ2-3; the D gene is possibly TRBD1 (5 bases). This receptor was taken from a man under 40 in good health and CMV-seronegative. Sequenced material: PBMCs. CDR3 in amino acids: CSADKTGDTQYF. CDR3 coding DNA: TGCAGTGCGGACAAGACCGGGGATACGCAGTATTTT.